The 9 T cell receptor beta chains in this list originate from one sample, sequenced in a study of blood T cell repertoires in COVID-19. Using immunoSEQ multiplex PCR, the repertoire was profiled, and TCRdb retains in-frame clones only, with some absent. Of 300,000 to 350,000 clones listed, approximately 87% were seen once; the top ten hold under 3%. The specimen sequenced was peripheral blood. These TCRs come from a woman aged 30 to 39 with COVID-19, enrolled during active disease.

The chain links TRBV19 to TRBJ1-1; 9 nucleotides line up with TRBD1. Germline lookup yields CDR1 LNHDA and CDR2 SQIVND (reference sequence). V was clipped by 6 bases and J by 6 bases; unmatched bases: 8. CDR3 length: 14 residues. CDR3 DNA: TGTGCCAGTAGCCGGGACAGGGATTTATCTGAAGCTTTCTTT. It specifies CASSRDRDLSEAFF.

The V gene is TRBV11-3, the J gene TRBJ2-1, with TRBD2 as a possible D gene (7 bases). Germline V gene lookup returns CDR1 SGHNT and CDR2 YENEEA. V lost 1 base and J lost 4, with 11 bases in between. The CDR3 runs 15 residues. This CDR3 is CASSLGRGGYNEQFF. The DNA for the CDR3 is TGTGCCAGCAGCTTAGGCAGGGGAGGGTACAATGAGCAGTTCTTC.

For this clone: Other nucleotide sequences from this sample produce the same CDR3. The chain carries TRBV3-1 (or the pseudogene TRBV3-2) and TRBJ2-7, with TRBD2 as a possible D gene (5 bases). The germline gives CDR1 LGHDT, CDR2 YNNKEL (reference sequence). The V end was cut by 3 bases, the J end by 3 bases, with 6 bases between. The CDR3 has 12 residues. DNA for the CDR3: TGTGCCAGCAGCCAGGCGGGCTACGAGCAGTACTTC. This translates into CASSQAGYEQYF.

The table lists this clone with many counts. V is TRBV10-1 and J is TRBJ1-5; D is unclear. V was clipped by 3 bases and J by 5 bases, with 8 bases between them. The CDR3 loop spans 13 amino acids. Germline V gives CDR1 WNHNN, CDR2 SYGVQD (reference sequence). The CDR3 DNA reads as TGCGCCAGCAGTGATGGCCCGCATCAGCCCCAGCATTTT. Protein product: CASSDGPHQPQHF.

The gene calls are TRBV19 and TRBJ1-2; tentatively, D is TRBD1 (5 bases). The CDR3 spans 13 residues. Trimming took off 2 bases at V and 4 bases at J, with 8 bases between the two ends. The V gene's germline CDR1 is LNHDA and CDR2 SQIVND (reference sequence). The CDR3 DNA reads as TGTGCCAGTAGTATAATGGGGGGCTATGGCTACACCTTC. This sequence encodes CASSIMGGYGYTF.

This chain connects TRBV7-8 to TRBJ1-5; D is undetermined. Trimming took 4 bases from V and 2 from J, leaving 15 bases between them. The CDR3 is 16 residues long. Per the germline V gene, CDR1 is SGHVS and CDR2 is FQNEAQ. CDR3 in amino acids: CASSSGFIGGNQPQHF. The CDR3 nucleotides are TGTGCCAGCAGCTCTGGGTTCATCGGGGGCAATCAGCCCCAGCATTTT.

This chain joins TRBV7-8 and TRBJ2-7; weak D call: TRBD2 (5 bases). The V end was cut by 4 bases, the J end by 7 bases, with 8 bases between. CDR1 is SGHVS and CDR2 is FQNEAQ in the germline V gene. This CDR3 comprises 11 residues. CDR3 sequence reads: CASSSPGEQYF. CDR3 coding DNA: TGTGCCAGCAGCTCCCCGGGGGAGCAGTACTTC.

The V gene is TRBV13, the J gene TRBJ2-2, with TRBD2 matching over 10 bases. CDR3 length equals 18 residues. Losses at the gene ends were 2 bases for V and 5 bases for J; bases not matched to a gene: 11. Germline V CDR1 and CDR2: PRHDT, FYEKMQ (reference sequence). CDR3 residues: CASSLSEREGRLTGELFF. The CDR3 coding sequence is TGTGCCAGCAGCTTATCAGAGCGGGAGGGCCGGTTGACCGGGGAGCTGTTTTTT.

The rearrangement uses TRBV3-1 (or the pseudogene TRBV3-2) and TRBJ2-1; 7 bases fit TRBD2. J was trimmed by 7 bases and V by 0 bases; bases with no gene match: 6. Germline CDR1 and CDR2: LGHDT and YNNKEL (reference sequence). CDR3 length equals 15 residues. This CDR3 is CASSQDSGGRNEQFF. The DNA of the CDR3 is TGTGCCAGCAGCCAAGATTCGGGAGGTAGGAATGAGCAGTTCTTC.